This T cell receptor beta chain was found in a study of Ad26.COV2.S vaccination and SARS-CoV-2 variants. Regarding the study as a whole: Following vaccination, spike-specific CD8+ and CD4+ T cell responses reportedly exhibited substantial breadth.

This CDR3 contains 15 residues. V was trimmed by 5 bases and J by 7 bases, leaving 17 bases between them. Germline V gene sequence: CDR1 SGHTA, CDR2 FQGNSA. A remark on this clone: The target antigen is unknown.

The treatment denotes: roughly 19 received Ad26.COV2.S at low or high dose, single or two shots; about 5 received placebo; per-sample allocation not given. Material that was analyzed had been drawn on day 63 after the first vaccine or placebo injection. Measured with immunoSEQ multiplex PCR; TCRdb has only the in-frame clones, and not every one. Here the sample spans a few hundred thousand clones, roughly 85% being singletons. This TCR was recovered from a person aged 18-60 years who received the Ad26.COV2.S COVID-19 vaccine or a placebo. The sequences come from peripheral blood, collected in a trial of Ad26.COV2.S vaccine versus placebo. The J gene is TRBJ2-2, the V gene TRBV7-2; D uncertain. The chain's CDR3 is CASSPYSRTNGELFF. The CDR3 region has the DNA TGTGCCAGCAGCCCTTATTCCCGAACGAACGGGGAGCTGTTTTTT.